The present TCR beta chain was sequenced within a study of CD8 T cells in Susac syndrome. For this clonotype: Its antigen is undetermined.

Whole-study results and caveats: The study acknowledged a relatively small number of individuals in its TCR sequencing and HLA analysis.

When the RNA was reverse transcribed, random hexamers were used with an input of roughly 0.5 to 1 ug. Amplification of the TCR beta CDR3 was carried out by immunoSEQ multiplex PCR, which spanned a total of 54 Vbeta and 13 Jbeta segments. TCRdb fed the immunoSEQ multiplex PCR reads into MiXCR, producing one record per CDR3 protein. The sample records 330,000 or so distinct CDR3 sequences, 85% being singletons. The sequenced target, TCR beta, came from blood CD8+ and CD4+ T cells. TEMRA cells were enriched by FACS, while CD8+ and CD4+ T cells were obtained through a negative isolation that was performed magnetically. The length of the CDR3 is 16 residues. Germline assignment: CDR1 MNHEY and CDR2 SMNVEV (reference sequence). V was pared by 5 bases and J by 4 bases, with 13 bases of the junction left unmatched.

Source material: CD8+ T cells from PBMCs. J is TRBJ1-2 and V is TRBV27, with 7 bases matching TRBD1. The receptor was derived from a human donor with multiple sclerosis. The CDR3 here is CASSSDHPSGGYGYTF. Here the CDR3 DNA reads TGTGCCAGCAGTAGCGACCACCCATCAGGGGGCTATGGCTACACCTTC.